This entry lists 23 T cell receptor beta chains sequenced from one sample in a study of Ad26.COV2.S vaccination and SARS-CoV-2 variants. Treatment described: 15 to 20 received Ad26.COV2.S at low or high dose, single or two shots; roughly 5 received placebo; per-sample allocation not given. Samples came from day 63 after the first vaccine or placebo injection. Using immunoSEQ multiplex PCR, the repertoire was profiled, and TCRdb retains in-frame clones only, with some absent. The profile shows hundreds of thousands of clones, about 80% of them singletons. Sequencing was performed on peripheral blood, taken in a trial of Ad26.COV2.S vaccine versus placebo. These TCRs come from a person aged 18 to 59 who received the Ad26.COV2.S COVID-19 vaccine or a placebo.

V and J are TRBV6-2 or TRBV6-3 and TRBJ2-7; D might be TRBD1 or TRBD2, each matching 7 bases. Per the germline V gene, CDR1 is MNHEY and CDR2 is SVGEGT. The CDR3 totals 15 residues. V shed 5 bases and J shed 0 bases, with 14 bases lying between them. CDR3 region: CASSKAGQSSYEQYF. DNA of the CDR3: TGTGCCAGCAGTAAAGCGGGACAGAGCTCCTACGAGCAGTACTTC.

V is TRBV29-1 and J is TRBJ2-7, with D perhaps matching TRBD1 (5 bases). The CDR3 extends over 12 amino acids. Germline V gene data show CDR1 as SQVTM and CDR2 as ANQGSEA. V lost 5 bases to trimming and J lost 1 base, with 9 bases between them. The CDR3 region has the DNA TGCAGCGTTTTAGACAGTTCCTACGAGCAGTACTTC. Amino acid sequence: CSVLDSSYEQYF.

The chain recombines TRBV28 with TRBJ1-5; 9 nucleotides agree with TRBD1. The CDR3 is made up of 16 amino acids. With V trimmed by 5 bases and J by 3 bases, 8 bases remained unmatched. Per the germline V gene, CDR1 is MDHEN and CDR2 is SYDVKM. Here the CDR3 DNA reads TGTGCCAGCAGTCCTGGACAGGGGTCCCTCAATCAGCCCCAGCATTTT. Its translation is CASSPGQGSLNQPQHF.

The chain carries TRBV27 and TRBJ2-2, with a weak D call TRBD1 (5 bases). This CDR3 is 13 amino acids long. Germline CDR1 MNHEY, CDR2 SMNVEV (reference sequence). With 8 bases removed from V and 4 bases from J, the gap between germline ends came to 11 bases. For the CDR3, the DNA is TGTGCCAGCGCAGGGCACTCCACCGGGGAGCTGTTTTTT. Its translation: CASAGHSTGELFF.

The V and J genes are TRBV9 and TRBJ1-2; 10 positions agree with TRBD1. V dropped 3 bases and J dropped 0; count of bases not matched to a gene: 8. CDR3 length: 17 amino acids. Germline-derived CDR1 and CDR2 are SGDLS and YYNGEE. DNA of the CDR3: TGTGCCAGCAGCGGCCGGGACAGGGGAACCTCTAACTATGGCTACACCTTC. Its protein is CASSGRDRGTSNYGYTF.

The chain uses TRBV12-3 or TRBV12-4 and TRBJ1-3; D is uncertain. This CDR3 is 12 amino acids long. Trimming took off 4 bases at V and 3 bases at J, with 4 bases between the two ends. The chain's CDR3 is CASSYGGNTIYF. CDR3 nucleotides: TGTGCCAGCAGTTACGGTGGAAACACCATATATTTT.

This clone came up once. The chain recombines TRBV12-5 with TRBJ2-1, with a weak D call TRBD2 (5 bases). Per the germline V gene, CDR1 is LGHNT and CDR2 is FRNRAP. This CDR3 region has 13 residues. Deletions cut 6 bases from V and 4 bases from J, with 10 bases between. In DNA form, the CDR3 reads TGTGCTAGTGGCGACGGGATTTACAATGAGCAGTTCTTC. Residues: CASGDGIYNEQFF.

The chain couples TRBV25-1 to TRBJ2-3; D unclear. Germline V gives CDR1 MGHDK, CDR2 SYGVNS. The CDR3 sequence is 16 residues long. Trimming took 5 bases from V and 0 from J, leaving 15 bases between them. The CDR3 sequence is CASSPIGRLSTDTQYF. CDR3 DNA: TGTGCCAGCAGTCCCATAGGGCGGTTGAGCACAGATACGCAGTATTTT.

V usage is TRBV7-2 and J usage is TRBJ2-7, with 11 bases lining up with TRBD2. The CDR3 runs 16 residues. Trimming took 1 base from V and 4 from J; bases not matched to a gene: 6. CDR1 is SGHTA, CDR2 FQGNSA, per germline. The CDR3 here is CASSLGPLAGGYEQYF. CDR3 nucleotides: TGTGCCAGCAGCTTAGGGCCGCTAGCGGGAGGTTACGAGCAGTACTTC.

The chain is built from TRBV3-1 (or the pseudogene TRBV3-2) and TRBJ1-2, with D hard to call. Between the trimmed V and J ends, which lost 5 bases and 8 bases, there was a span of 18 bases. Germline-derived CDR1 and CDR2 are LGHDT and YNNKEL (reference sequence). The CDR3 is 14 amino acids. CDR3 in amino acids: CASSEFDDPRGYTF. The CDR3, as DNA: TGTGCCAGCAGCGAATTCGACGACCCTAGAGGCTACACCTTC.

CDR3: CASSLSAPTVYNEQFF. CDR3 sequence (DNA): TGTGCCAGCAGTTTATCAGCCCCAACCGTTTACAATGAGCAGTTCTTC. The chain is built from TRBV27 and TRBJ2-1; D gene unclear. Trimming removed 0 bases at V and 4 bases at J, with 13 bases between. The CDR3 has 16 residues. CDR1 is MNHEY and CDR2 is SMNVEV in the germline V gene (reference sequence).

The chain couples TRBV13 to TRBJ2-1; D perhaps matches TRBD2 (5 bases). CDR3 length: 13 residues. Germline CDR1 is PRHDT and CDR2 is FYEKMQ (reference sequence). The germline V and J ends were trimmed by 7 bases and 4 bases, with 11 bases remaining between them. The CDR3 loop reads CASIVGGYNEQFF. The CDR3 region has the DNA TGTGCCAGCATAGTTGGCGGGTACAATGAGCAGTTCTTC.

This sequence joins TRBV9 and TRBJ2-5; 14 bases line up with TRBD2. V lost 3 bases, J lost 1 base, and 8 bases stayed unmatched. CDR1 and CDR2 (germline): SGDLS, YYNGEE. The length of the CDR3 is 18 residues. The CDR3 nucleotides are TGTGCCAGCAGCGCCCGACTAGCGGGGGGGAAACTCCAAGAGACCCAGTACTTC. Protein product: CASSARLAGGKLQETQYF.

The J gene is TRBJ2-1, the V gene TRBV7-9; 8 nucleotides match TRBD1. In germline, CDR1 is SEHNR, CDR2 FQNEAQ (reference sequence). J gave up 7 bases and V 5 bases, and 16 bases lay outside the gene matches. The CDR3 is 17 residues long. This CDR3 reads CASSDSIRQGWKNEQFF. CDR3 nucleotides: TGTGCCAGCAGCGATTCCATACGACAGGGGTGGAAAAATGAGCAGTTCTTC.

J is TRBJ2-1 and V is TRBV5-1; 12 positions match TRBD1. Losses at the gene ends were 4 bases for V and 6 bases for J; bases not matched to a gene: 8. Looked up from germline, CDR1 is SGHRS and CDR2 is YFSETQ. The CDR3 length is 16 residues. In nucleotides, the CDR3 is TGCGCCAGCAGCGCCGGGACAGGGGGCGGAAGCAATGAGCAGTTCTTC. This sequence encodes CASSAGTGGGSNEQFF. The variable domain in full, completed from reference TRBV5-1 and TRBJ2-1, reads KAGVTQTPRYLIKTRGQQVTLSCSPISGHRSVSWYQQTPGQGLQFLFEYFSETQRNKGNFPGRFSGRQFSNSRSEMNVSTLELGDSALYLCASSAGTGGGSNEQFFGPGTRLTVL.

J is TRBJ1-1 and V is TRBV2; unclear D gene. V lost 5 bases to trimming and J lost 1 base, with 11 bases between them. CDR1 is SNHLY, CDR2 FYNNEI, per germline. There are 14 residues in the CDR3. DNA of the CDR3: TGTGCCAGCAGTACCGACTGGGGGAACACTGAAGCTTTCTTT. This translates into CASSTDWGNTEAFF.

The chain uses TRBV6-5 and TRBJ2-7; weak D call: TRBD1 (6 bases). Per germline, CDR1 MNHEY and CDR2 SVGAGI. This CDR3 region has 14 residues. Trimming stripped 6 bases from V and 4 bases from J, with 16 bases between. The CDR3 here is CASSVQGLGYEQYF. The CDR3 DNA is TGTGCCAGCAGCGTACAGGGTCTCGGGTACGAGCAGTACTTC.

V and J are TRBV3-1 (or the pseudogene TRBV3-2) and TRBJ1-1, with D unclear. Trimming cost V 3 bases and J 0 bases, with 5 bases left between them. The CDR3 is made up of 13 amino acids. CDR1 and CDR2 (germline): LGHDT, YNNKEL (reference sequence). CDR3 amino acids: CASSQGLNTEAFF. The CDR3 DNA reads TGTGCCAGCAGCCAGGGCCTGAACACTGAAGCTTTCTTT.

The chain joins TRBV28 to TRBJ1-5, with TRBD1 matching 8 bases. CDR1 is MDHEN and CDR2 is SYDVKM in the germline V gene. The CDR3 runs 19 residues. The trim removed 2 bases at V and 2 bases at J, leaving 14 bases unmatched. The CDR3 nucleotides are TGTGCCAGCAGTTTAAACGCAGGGGGCGGGTTTGCGGGCAATCAGCCCCAGCATTTT. Its protein product is CASSLNAGGGFAGNQPQHF.

This rearrangement joins TRBV18 to TRBJ2-7; 10 bases align to TRBD1. The CDR3 loop spans 17 amino acids. CDR1 is KGHSH, CDR2 LQKENI, per germline. V was clipped by 2 bases and J by 3 bases; unmatched bases: 10. The CDR3: CASSPGPWDRGFYEQYF. CDR3 DNA sequence: TGTGCCAGCTCACCAGGTCCCTGGGACAGGGGATTCTACGAGCAGTACTTC.

The chain recombines TRBV11-2 with TRBJ2-3; 8 bases line up with TRBD2. Germline V gene data show CDR1 as SGHAT and CDR2 as FQNNGV. V dropped 5 bases and J dropped 0; count of bases not matched to a gene: 10. The CDR3 sequence is 17 residues long. For the CDR3, the DNA is TGTGCCAGCAGCCGGGGGCTAGCGGGTTCTAGCACAGATACGCAGTATTTT. Protein product: CASSRGLAGSSTDTQYF.

For this clone: The same CDR3 arises from other DNA sequences in this sample as well. The chain's CDR3 is CASSEGQGGTEAFF. The CDR3 DNA sequence: TGTGCCAGCAGTGAAGGACAGGGCGGGACTGAAGCTTTCTTT. The V and J genes are TRBV6-1 and TRBJ1-1, with TRBD1 identical over 7 bases. The CDR3 is 14 residues long. Germline CDR1 is MNHNS and CDR2 is SASEGT. The V segment lost 1 base and the J segment 5 bases; nucleotides outside the gene matches: 4.

V and J are TRBV5-5 and TRBJ1-6; D remains ambiguous. V was pared by 4 bases and J by 9 bases, with 11 bases between. Germline CDR1 is SGHKS and CDR2 is YYEKEE (reference sequence). This CDR3 has 13 amino acids. The CDR3 loop is CASSAIRVSPLHF. CDR3 DNA sequence: TGTGCCAGCAGCGCAATCAGAGTTTCACCCCTCCACTTT.